This TCR beta chain came from a study of shared T cell receptors in the human thymus. The ends lost 0 bases at V and 2 bases at J; junction bases unmatched: 15. In germline, CDR1 is ENHRY, CDR2 SYGVKD. The CDR3 contains 19 residues. Here immunoSEQ multiplex PCR was the method, and the copy in TCRdb shows in-frame clones only, minus some. The table has about 730,000 clones, over 75% seen once; the top ten hold more than 0.01%. This same sample was also part of a study on human thymus T cells. According to that study: Gene usage for V and J segments appeared biased in thymic and blood repertoires. Thymic repertoires from unrelated individuals overlapped highly, related research reported.

Sequenced: thymocytes. The chain combines TRBV10-3 with TRBJ1-1, with 7 bases identical to TRBD1. This sequence originates from a girl in the first two years of life with a congenital heart defect. The CDR3, as DNA: TGTGCCATCAGTGAGTCGAGGAGGGGGCGTGGGGTGGAAAACACTGAAGCTTTCTTT. It translates to CAISESRRGRGVENTEAFF.